The rows below give T cell receptor beta chains drawn from one sample of a study of cytomegalovirus exposure and HLA in healthy donors. Profiling relied on immunoSEQ multiplex PCR, and the TCRdb table lists in-frame clones only, not all of them. The sample has about 200,000 clones; 75% to 80% are singletons. Sequenced input: PBMCs. The receptors were gathered from a man aged 18 to 35 in good health and CMV-seronegative. The CDR3 runs from the conserved cysteine through the conserved F or W. The D gene is left open where the match is weak. A clone size is listed for some rows: how often the clone was seen (once, few, many), or a class if it is expanded.

abundance: -; v_gene: TRBV11-3; j_gene: TRBJ2-2; d_gene: -; CDR3nt: TGTGCCAGCAGCTTAGGGAGCAGGGGTGGCACCGGGGAGCTGTTTTTT; CDR3aa: CASSLGSRGGTGELFF
abundance: -; v_gene: TRBV7-2; j_gene: TRBJ2-7; d_gene: TRBD1; CDR3nt: TGTGCCAGCAGCTTAGGGACAGGGACCCCCTACGAGCAGTACTTC; CDR3aa: CASSLGTGTPYEQYF
abundance: -; v_gene: TRBV7-3; j_gene: TRBJ2-3; d_gene: -; CDR3nt: TGTGCCAGCAGCTTAACAGGGGCCGTTGAAAGTACGCAGTATTTT; CDR3aa: CASSLTGAVESTQYF
abundance: -; v_gene: TRBV10-3; j_gene: TRBJ2-7; d_gene: TRBD1; CDR3nt: TGTGCCACCACAGGGGTCGAAGCCTACGAGCAGTACTTC; CDR3aa: CATTGVEAYEQYF
abundance: -; v_gene: TRBV6-1; j_gene: TRBJ1-5; d_gene: TRBD1; CDR3nt: TGTGCCAGCAGTGAAGTGGGGACAGGGGAGAGCCGTAATCAGCCCCAGCATTTT; CDR3aa: CASSEVGTGESRNQPQHF
abundance: -; v_gene: TRBV15; j_gene: TRBJ2-7; d_gene: TRBD1; CDR3nt: TGTGCCACCAGCACCCGGGACAGGGGTTACGAGCAGTACTTC; CDR3aa: CATSTRDRGYEQYF
abundance: few; v_gene: TRBV7-9; j_gene: TRBJ2-1; d_gene: TRBD2; CDR3nt: TGTGCCAGCAGCTTACCGGGACTAGGCGTAGTGAGCTCCTACAATGAGCAGTTCTTC; CDR3aa: CASSLPGLGVVSSYNEQFF
abundance: -; v_gene: TRBV27; j_gene: TRBJ2-7; d_gene: -; CDR3nt: TGTGCCAGCAGTTTGTGGGGGCTTAGCTACGAGCAGTACTTC; CDR3aa: CASSLWGLSYEQYF
abundance: -; v_gene: TRBV11-2; j_gene: TRBJ2-7; d_gene: -; CDR3nt: TGTGCCAGCCAGAGTATCCGGGACACTACCTACGAGCAGTACTTC; CDR3aa: CASQSIRDTTYEQYF
abundance: -; v_gene: TRBV18; j_gene: TRBJ1-2; d_gene: -; CDR3nt: TGTGCCAGCTCACCACCTCAGACTAACTATGGCTACACCTTC; CDR3aa: CASSPPQTNYGYTF
abundance: -; v_gene: TRBV6-5; j_gene: TRBJ1-1; d_gene: TRBD1; CDR3nt: TGTGCCAGCAGTCCACAGGGGGACACTGAAGCTTTCTTT; CDR3aa: CASSPQGDTEAFF
abundance: -; v_gene: TRBV4-1; j_gene: TRBJ2-3; d_gene: TRBD2; CDR3nt: TGCGCCAGCAGCCAAGACTTGACGGGGAGGGGGTATTTT; CDR3aa: CASSQDLTGRGYF
abundance: -; v_gene: TRBV6-5; j_gene: TRBJ2-1; d_gene: -; CDR3nt: TGTGCCAGCAGCCTTTACCGACAGGACAATGAGCAGTTCTTC; CDR3aa: CASSLYRQDNEQFF
abundance: once; v_gene: TRBV30; j_gene: TRBJ2-7; d_gene: -; CDR3nt: TGTGCCTGGAGTATCTATTCCCTTGGACAAGCCTACGAGCAGTACTTC; CDR3aa: CAWSIYSLGQAYEQYF
abundance: -; v_gene: TRBV19; j_gene: TRBJ1-5; d_gene: -; CDR3nt: TGTGCCGGATCCCCGGGAGGCGGCGCCAGGCCCCAGCATTTT; CDR3aa: CAGSPGGGARPQHF
abundance: -; v_gene: TRBV2; j_gene: TRBJ1-2; d_gene: TRBD1; CDR3nt: TGTGCCAGCAGGGATCCCGGACAGGGCTATGGCTACACCTTC; CDR3aa: CASRDPGQGYGYTF